The clone carrying this T cell receptor (beta chain) was counted ten times or more. Unique molecular identifiers were built into the TCRbeta library. In TCRdb, the PCR reads were re-called with MiXCR into one record per CDR3 protein. The profile shows around 210,000 distinct CDR3 sequences, about 6.6% of them singletons. The V gene end was trimmed by 4 bases and the J gene end by 5 bases; junction bases not matched to a gene: 6. Per germline, CDR1 SGHRS and CDR2 YFSETQ. The CDR3 is 14 residues long. This entry belongs to a study of T-cell reconstitution after alpha-beta-depleted transplantation in children.

This TCR came from a boy aged 2 to 9 with acute lymphoblastic leukemia, due to receive a stem cell transplant. The sample here was PBMCs, taken before TCRalphabeta/CD19-depleted stem cell transplant. The chain links TRBV5-1 to TRBJ2-7; 10 nucleotides match TRBD1. As DNA, the CDR3 is TGCGCCAGCAGCACCTGGGACAGGGGCCACGAGCAGTACTTC. Translation gives CASSTWDRGHEQYF.